Below, 24 T cell receptor beta chains from the same sample are listed, as sequenced in a study of CD8 T cells in Susac syndrome. The RNA, about 0.5 to 1 ug, was put through reverse transcription using random hexamers. TCRdb re-derived calls from the immunoSEQ multiplex PCR reads in MiXCR, one entry per CDR3 protein. The sample lists 170,000 or so distinct CDR3 sequences; 90% to 95% were seen once. The sample consisted of CD4+ T cells from PBMCs. The receptors derive from a human donor with Susac syndrome.

Only one count was recorded for this clonotype. CDR3 in DNA: TGCGCCAGCAGCCAAGATATGGACACCGGGGAGCTGTTTTTT. Translating it yields CASSQDMDTGELFF. V gene TRBV4-3 combines with J gene TRBJ2-2, with D unresolved. Germline V gene sequence: CDR1 LGHNA, CDR2 YSLEER. Trimming shortened V by 0 bases and J by 3 bases, and 5 bases separated the two germline ends. The CDR3 is 14 amino acids.

V is TRBV5-6 and J is TRBJ2-6; the D is unclear. Germline loops: CDR1 SGHDT, CDR2 YYEEEE. The CDR3 has 15 residues. V lost 4 bases, J lost 0 bases, and 8 bases lay in between. This chain's CDR3 is CASSAFGSGANVLTF. The CDR3, as DNA: TGTGCCAGCAGCGCCTTTGGCTCTGGGGCCAACGTCCTGACTTTC.

The rearrangement uses TRBV11-2 and TRBJ2-1, with D uncertain. The CDR3 contains 14 residues. Germline V gene sequence: CDR1 SGHAT, CDR2 FQNNGV. The V and J ends lost 5 bases and 5 bases respectively, with 13 bases between them. The CDR3 region is CASSVSDWDNEQFF. As DNA, the CDR3 is TGTGCCAGCAGCGTCTCCGATTGGGACAATGAGCAGTTCTTC.

The V call is TRBV4-3, the J call TRBJ2-3; D uncertain. The ends were cut back, 0 bases at V and 6 bases at J, with 4 bases in the middle. In germline, CDR1 is LGHNA, CDR2 YSLEER. The CDR3 is 12 residues long. The CDR3, as DNA: TGCGCCAGCAGCCAAGATTTTGATACGCAGTATTTT. This translates into CASSQDFDTQYF.

This sequence joins TRBV28 and TRBJ1-1; D is ambiguous. The CDR3 length is 15 residues. Germline V gene sequence: CDR1 MDHEN, CDR2 SYDVKM. Trimming left V 5 bases short and J 1 base short, with 14 bases between. The CDR3 DNA reads TGTGCCAGCAGTACACTGACGCGGAGGAACACTGAAGCTTTCTTT. Translated, it gives CASSTLTRRNTEAFF.

This clonotype was observed once. The rearrangement links TRBV12-3 or TRBV12-4 to TRBJ1-1, with D possibly being TRBD1 (6 bases). Trimming took 6 bases from V and 8 from J, leaving 10 bases between them. The CDR3 is 11 amino acids. CDR3: CASRQGHEAFF. In nucleotides, the CDR3 is TGTGCCAGCAGACAGGGTCACGAAGCTTTCTTT.

The V gene is TRBV27, the J gene TRBJ1-2, with D possibly being TRBD1 (6 bases). Germline CDR1 reads MNHEY; CDR2 reads SMNVEV (reference sequence). This CDR3 spans 13 amino acids. The ends were cut back, 5 bases at V and 7 bases at J, with 14 bases in the middle. CDR3 sequence: CASSPDRIRGYTF. DNA for the CDR3: TGTGCCAGCAGTCCGGACAGAATCCGTGGCTACACCTTC.

This clonotype has only one observation. The V gene is TRBV7-6, the J gene TRBJ1-4; D perhaps matches TRBD1 (6 bases). This CDR3 has 16 amino acids. V lost 6 bases, J lost 8 bases, and 22 bases lay in between. Germline V gives CDR1 SGHVS, CDR2 FNYEAQ. CDR3 amino acids: CASSYRYREGREKLFF. In nucleotides, the CDR3 is TGTGCCAGCAGTTACAGATACAGGGAAGGGAGGGAAAAACTGTTTTTT.

This rearrangement joins TRBV14 to TRBJ2-4, with no clear D. Trimming stripped 1 base from V and 5 bases from J, with 9 bases between. The V gene's germline CDR1 is SGHDN and CDR2 FVKESK. CDR3 size: 14 residues. The CDR3 bases are TGTGCCAGCAGCCAAGGGACCTGGGAAAACATTCAGTACTTC. It codes for CASSQGTWENIQYF.

The chain uses TRBV6-5 and TRBJ2-7; no definite D call. Trimming pared 6 bases from V and 2 bases from J, leaving 8 bases between. Germline CDR1 and CDR2: MNHEY and SVGAGI. The CDR3 runs to 12 residues. The CDR3 protein is CASRTYTYEQYF. The CDR3 nucleotides are TGTGCCAGCAGGACCTACACCTACGAGCAGTACTTC.

The rearrangement joins TRBV29-1 to TRBJ1-4; weak D call: TRBD1 (6 bases). The germline gives CDR1 SQVTM, CDR2 ANQGSEA. V was clipped by 5 bases and J by 3 bases, with 13 bases between them. CDR3 length: 14 amino acids. Written as DNA, the CDR3 is TGCAGCGTTTTACAGGGCGGGTCTAATGAAAAACTGTTTTTT. Encoded protein: CSVLQGGSNEKLFF.

The V call is TRBV29-1, the J call TRBJ2-7, with TRBD1 matching over 8 bases. The V gene end was trimmed by 5 bases and the J gene end by 4 bases; junction bases not matched to a gene: 7. The CDR3 sequence is 13 residues long. Germline loops: CDR1 SQVTM, CDR2 ANQGSEA. Here the CDR3 reads CSVFPQGEYEQYF. CDR3 DNA: TGCAGCGTTTTCCCACAGGGGGAGTACGAGCAGTACTTC.

This sequence joins TRBV7-9 and TRBJ2-2; 7 bases agree with TRBD2. The germline V gene has CDR1 SEHNR and CDR2 FQNEAQ (reference sequence). Losses at the gene ends were 1 base for V and 4 bases for J; bases not matched to a gene: 3. The CDR3 is 15 amino acids. CDR3 sequence: CASSLGGRATGELFF. In DNA, the CDR3 is TGTGCCAGCAGCTTAGGCGGGAGAGCCACCGGGGAGCTGTTTTTT.

The chain recombines TRBV9 with TRBJ1-4; D is uncertain. The germline V and J ends were trimmed by 4 bases and 0 bases, with 13 bases remaining between them. This CDR3 has 16 residues. CDR1 is SGDLS and CDR2 is YYNGEE in the germline V gene. The CDR3 spells CASSPGRVSTNEKLFF. The CDR3 nucleotides read TGTGCCAGCAGCCCGGGAAGGGTCTCAACTAATGAAAAACTGTTTTTT.

The chain recombines TRBV25-1 with TRBJ2-5, with D possibly being TRBD2 (6 bases). CDR1 MGHDK and CDR2 SYGVNS come from the germline V gene. This CDR3 comprises 15 residues. The V end was cut by 2 bases, the J end by 2 bases, with 12 bases between. In nucleotides, the CDR3 is TGTGCCAGCAGTGAAACCCGGGGGAGGCAAGAGACCCAGTACTTC. Its protein is CASSETRGRQETQYF.

The chain has TRBV7-9 and TRBJ2-4, with 9 bases aligning to TRBD2. Per germline, CDR1 SEHNR and CDR2 FQNEAQ (reference sequence). J gave up 0 bases and V 6 bases, and 15 bases lay outside the gene matches. There are 19 residues in the CDR3. In DNA form, the CDR3 reads TGTGCCAGCAGTCCACCTCTTTCGCGGGAGGGCGTAGCCAAAAACATTCAGTACTTC. As protein: CASSPPLSREGVAKNIQYF.

The J gene is TRBJ1-1, the V gene TRBV4-2; 8 bases line up with TRBD1. V trimming: 3 bases; J trimming: 1 base; junction bases outside the gene matches: 10. Germline values: CDR1 LGHNA, CDR2 YNFKEQ. This CDR3 is built from 17 residues. The CDR3 coding sequence is TGTGCCAGCAGCCAGACGACAGGGGCAATGGGGAACACTGAAGCTTTCTTT. This gives the protein CASSQTTGAMGNTEAFF.

V gene TRBV5-6 combines with J gene TRBJ2-3; no clear D. The CDR3 length is 13 residues. V gave up 7 bases and J gave up 4 bases, with 13 bases separating them. Germline CDR1 and CDR2: SGHDT and YYEEEE. The CDR3 region has the DNA TGTGCCAGCCACGCATTCGCCTCAGATACGCAGTATTTT. Protein product: CASHAFASDTQYF.

This chain joins TRBV3-1 and TRBJ1-1; TRBD1 agrees at 7 bases. This CDR3 has 14 residues. J lost 7 bases, V lost 3 bases, and 8 bases had no gene match. CDR1 is LGHDT, CDR2 YNNKEL, per germline (reference sequence). The DNA of the CDR3 is TGTGCCAGCAGCCACTATGGACAGGCTTTTGAAGCTTTCTTT. This translates into CASSHYGQAFEAFF. Complete variable domain (other parts from reference TRBV3-1 and TRBJ1-1): DTAVSQTPKYLVTQMGNDKSIKCEQNLGHDTMYWYKQDSKKFLKIMFSYNNKELIINETVPNRFSPKSPDKAHLNLHINSLELGDSAVYFCASSHYGQAFEAFFGQGTRLTVV.

The chain employs TRBV20-1 and TRBJ2-1, with 7 bases that match TRBD1. The CDR3 has 15 residues. CDR1 and CDR2 (germline): DFQATT, SNEGSKA (reference sequence). Trimming took 5 bases from V and 1 from J; bases not matched to a gene: 8. In nucleotides, the CDR3 is TGCAGTGCTGGTGACAGGGTAAAGTCCTACAATGAGCAGTTCTTC. Translation gives CSAGDRVKSYNEQFF.

The genes are TRBV29-1 and TRBJ1-1; TRBD1 agrees at 8 bases. V lost 0 bases and J lost 6; bases outside the gene matches: 9. Germline loops: CDR1 SQVTM, CDR2 ANQGSEA. The CDR3 is 15 residues long. The CDR3 region is CSVEDSWTGRAEAFF. The DNA of the CDR3 is TGCAGCGTTGAAGATTCCTGGACAGGGCGAGCTGAAGCTTTCTTT.

The chain recombines TRBV7-2 with TRBJ1-5; 9 nucleotides match TRBD1. Germline-derived CDR1 and CDR2 are SGHTA and FQGNSA. This CDR3 has 15 residues. J gave up 6 bases and V 5 bases, and 8 bases lay outside the gene matches. CDR3 region: CASSPRTGEGQPQHF. The DNA for the CDR3 is TGTGCCAGCAGCCCCCGGACAGGGGAAGGTCAGCCCCAGCATTTT.

The chain recombines TRBV5-6 with TRBJ1-5; possibly TRBD1 for D (6 bases). The germline V gene encodes CDR1 SGHDT and CDR2 YYEEEE. The CDR3 is 15 amino acids. Trimming took 2 bases from V and 5 from J, leaving 14 bases between them. The CDR3 DNA follows: TGTGCCAGCAGCTTTTTCAGGGGACGGGATCAGCCCCAGCATTTT. It encodes CASSFFRGRDQPQHF.

CDR3 amino acids: CSVAQTYNEQFF. CDR3 bases: TGCAGTGTAGCCCAAACCTACAATGAGCAGTTCTTC. The chain employs TRBV20-1 and TRBJ2-1; unclear D gene. This CDR3 spans 12 amino acids. CDR1 DFQATT and CDR2 SNEGSKA come from the germline V gene (reference sequence). The V and J ends lost 7 bases and 2 bases respectively, with 9 bases between them.